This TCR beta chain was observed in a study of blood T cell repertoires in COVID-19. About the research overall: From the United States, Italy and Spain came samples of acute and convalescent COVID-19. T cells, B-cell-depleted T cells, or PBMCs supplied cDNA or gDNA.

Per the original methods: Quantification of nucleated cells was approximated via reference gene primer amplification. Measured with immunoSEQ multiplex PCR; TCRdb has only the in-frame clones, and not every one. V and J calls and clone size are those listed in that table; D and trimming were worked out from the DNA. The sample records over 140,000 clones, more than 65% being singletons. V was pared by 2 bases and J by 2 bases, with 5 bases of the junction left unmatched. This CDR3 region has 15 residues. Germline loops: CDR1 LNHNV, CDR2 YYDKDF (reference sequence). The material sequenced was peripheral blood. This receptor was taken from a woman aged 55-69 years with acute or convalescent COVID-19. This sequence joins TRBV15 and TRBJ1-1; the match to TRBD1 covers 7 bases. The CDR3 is CATSRLDRANTEAFF. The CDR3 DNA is TGTGCCACCAGCAGACTAGACAGGGCAAACACTGAAGCTTTCTTT.